Sequencing of this T cell receptor beta chain was carried out in a study of preoperative IRX-2 immunotherapy in early breast cancer. The treatment here: preoperative locoregional IRX-2 cytokine immunotherapy. Preoperative locoregional IRX-2 cytokine immunotherapy was tested in the phase Ib source study. CDR1 is MNHNY and CDR2 is SVGAGI in the germline V gene (reference sequence). The ends were cut back, 0 bases at V and 4 bases at J, with 12 bases in the middle. The CDR3 consists of 15 residues. Sequenced by immunoSEQ multiplex PCR; TCRdb stores in-frame clones only, minus some. The sample contains 30,000 or so clones, around 87% of which appear only once.

The sequence derives from a human donor with breast cancer. The rearrangement uses TRBV6-6 and TRBJ2-5; no reliable D call. The biological material was taken from a patient treated with IRX-2 immunotherapy. The CDR3 loop is CASSYSRNPPETQYF. Written as DNA, the CDR3 is TGTGCCAGCAGTTACTCAAGGAACCCTCCAGAGACCCAGTACTTC.